This record looks at one T cell receptor beta chain sequence and its context. This sample was taken from a study of OX40 agonist ivuxolimab in advanced cancers. V lost 0 bases to trimming and J lost 2 bases, with 14 bases between them. This CDR3 spans 17 amino acids. In germline, CDR1 is SGHRS, CDR2 YFSETQ. TCRdb's copy holds only in-frame clones and misses some; the assay was immunoSEQ multiplex PCR. Here the sample spans approximately 99,000 clones, less than 90% being singletons. The clonotype originates from an adult with an advanced solid tumor such as melanoma, head and neck, liver or kidney cancer. The V call is TRBV5-1, the J call TRBJ2-2; D might be TRBD2 (6 bases). The sample consisted of CD4+ or CD8+ T cells sorted from blood, taken in a trial of the OX40 agonist ivuxolimab. The CDR3 DNA reads as TGCGCCAGCAGCTTGGGCAGAAGGGGACTTAACACCGGGGAGCTGTTTTTT. Protein sequence: CASSLGRRGLNTGELFF.